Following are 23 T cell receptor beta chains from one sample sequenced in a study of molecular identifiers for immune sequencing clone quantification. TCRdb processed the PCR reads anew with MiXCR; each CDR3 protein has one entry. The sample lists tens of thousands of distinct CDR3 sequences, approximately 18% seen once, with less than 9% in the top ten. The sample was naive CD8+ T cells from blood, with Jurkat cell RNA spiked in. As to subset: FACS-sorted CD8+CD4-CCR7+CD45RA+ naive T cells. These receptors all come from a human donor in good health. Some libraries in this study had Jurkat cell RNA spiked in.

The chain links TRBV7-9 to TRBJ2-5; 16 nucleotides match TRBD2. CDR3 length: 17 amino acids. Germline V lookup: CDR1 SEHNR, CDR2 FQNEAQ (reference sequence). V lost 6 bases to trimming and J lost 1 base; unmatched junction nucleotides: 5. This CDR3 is CASRSGTSGRAQETQYF. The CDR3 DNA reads TGTGCCAGCAGGTCCGGGACTAGCGGGAGGGCCCAAGAGACCCAGTACTTC.

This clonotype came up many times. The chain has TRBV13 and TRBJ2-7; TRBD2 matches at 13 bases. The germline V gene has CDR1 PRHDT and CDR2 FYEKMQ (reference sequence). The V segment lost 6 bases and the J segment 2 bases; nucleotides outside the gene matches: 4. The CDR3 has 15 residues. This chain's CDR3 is CASSHGLAGAYEQYF. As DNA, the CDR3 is TGTGCCAGCAGTCATGGACTAGCGGGAGCCTACGAGCAGTACTTC. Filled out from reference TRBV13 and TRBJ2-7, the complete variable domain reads AAGVIQSPRHLIKEKRETATLKCYPIPRHDTVYWYQQGPGQDPQFLISFYEKMQSDKGSIPDRFSAQQFSDYHSELNMSSLELGDSALYFCASSHGLAGAYEQYFGPGTRLTVT.

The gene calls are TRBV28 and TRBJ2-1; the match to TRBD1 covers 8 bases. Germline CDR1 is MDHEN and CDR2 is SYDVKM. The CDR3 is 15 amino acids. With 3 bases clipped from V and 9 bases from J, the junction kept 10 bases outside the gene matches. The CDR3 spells CASSLDWAGGFEQFF. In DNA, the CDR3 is TGTGCCAGCAGTTTGGATTGGGCAGGGGGCTTTGAGCAGTTCTTC. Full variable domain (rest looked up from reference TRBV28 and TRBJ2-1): DVKVTQSSRYLVKRTGEKVFLECVQDMDHENMFWYRQDPGLGLRLIYFSYDVKMKEKGDIPEGYSVSREKKERFSLILESASTNQTSMYLCASSLDWAGGFEQFFGPGTRLTVL.

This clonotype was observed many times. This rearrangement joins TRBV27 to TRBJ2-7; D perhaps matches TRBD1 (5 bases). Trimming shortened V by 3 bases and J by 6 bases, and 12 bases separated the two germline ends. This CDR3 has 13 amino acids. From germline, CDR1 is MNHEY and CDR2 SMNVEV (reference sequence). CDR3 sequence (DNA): TGTGCCAGCAGTTTCTCCCTGGGGCCCGAGCAGTACTTC. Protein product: CASSFSLGPEQYF.

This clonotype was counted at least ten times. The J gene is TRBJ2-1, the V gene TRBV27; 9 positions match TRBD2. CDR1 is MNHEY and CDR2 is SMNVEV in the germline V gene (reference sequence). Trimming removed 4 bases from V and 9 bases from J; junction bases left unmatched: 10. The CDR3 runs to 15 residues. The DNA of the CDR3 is TGTGCCAGCAGTTCGGGACTAGCCAGGAACGGTGAGCAGTTCTTC. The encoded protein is CASSSGLARNGEQFF.

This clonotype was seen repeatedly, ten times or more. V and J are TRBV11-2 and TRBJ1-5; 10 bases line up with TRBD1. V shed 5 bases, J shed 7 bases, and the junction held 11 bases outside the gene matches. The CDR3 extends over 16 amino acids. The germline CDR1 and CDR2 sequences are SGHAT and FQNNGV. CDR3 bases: TGTGCCAGCAGCCTGGGACAGGGGCTGAGTTGGCAGCCCCAGCATTTT. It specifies CASSLGQGLSWQPQHF.

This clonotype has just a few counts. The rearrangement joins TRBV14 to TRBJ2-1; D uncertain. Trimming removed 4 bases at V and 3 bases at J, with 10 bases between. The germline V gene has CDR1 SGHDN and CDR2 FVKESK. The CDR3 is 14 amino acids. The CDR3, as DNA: TGTGCCAGCAGCCCGTGGACCAGCTACAATGAGCAGTTCTTC. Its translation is CASSPWTSYNEQFF.

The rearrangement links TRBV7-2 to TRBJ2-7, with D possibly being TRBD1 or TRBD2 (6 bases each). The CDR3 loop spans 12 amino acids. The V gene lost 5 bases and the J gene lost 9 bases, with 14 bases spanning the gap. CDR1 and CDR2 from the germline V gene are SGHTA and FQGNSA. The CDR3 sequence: CASSPRDTWQYF. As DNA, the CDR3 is TGTGCCAGCAGCCCGCGGGACACTTGGCAGTACTTC.

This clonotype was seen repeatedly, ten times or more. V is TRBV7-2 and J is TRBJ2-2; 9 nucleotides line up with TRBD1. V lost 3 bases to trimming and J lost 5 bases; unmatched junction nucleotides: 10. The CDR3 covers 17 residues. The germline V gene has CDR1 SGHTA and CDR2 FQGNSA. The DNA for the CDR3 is TGTGCCAGCAGCTTCGGGGACAGGGAAATTTGGACCGGGGAGCTGTTTTTT. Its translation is CASSFGDREIWTGELFF.

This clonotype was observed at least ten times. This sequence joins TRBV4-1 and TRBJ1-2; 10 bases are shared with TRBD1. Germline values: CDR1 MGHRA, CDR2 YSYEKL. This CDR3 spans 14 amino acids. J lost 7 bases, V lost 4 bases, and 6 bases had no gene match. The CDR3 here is CASSLDRGPTGYTF. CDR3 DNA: TGCGCCAGCAGCCTTGACAGGGGGCCCACTGGCTACACCTTC.

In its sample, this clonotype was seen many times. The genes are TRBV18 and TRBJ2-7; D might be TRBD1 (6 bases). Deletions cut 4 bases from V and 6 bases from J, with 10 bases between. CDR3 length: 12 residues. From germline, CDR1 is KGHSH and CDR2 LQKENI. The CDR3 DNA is TGTGCCAGCTCACTAACAGGGTCCGAGCAGTACTTC. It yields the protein CASSLTGSEQYF.

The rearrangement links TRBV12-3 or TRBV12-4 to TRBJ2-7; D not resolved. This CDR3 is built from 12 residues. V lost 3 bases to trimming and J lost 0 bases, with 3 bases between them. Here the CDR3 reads CASSFDSYEQYF. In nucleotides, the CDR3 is TGTGCCAGCAGTTTCGACTCCTACGAGCAGTACTTC.

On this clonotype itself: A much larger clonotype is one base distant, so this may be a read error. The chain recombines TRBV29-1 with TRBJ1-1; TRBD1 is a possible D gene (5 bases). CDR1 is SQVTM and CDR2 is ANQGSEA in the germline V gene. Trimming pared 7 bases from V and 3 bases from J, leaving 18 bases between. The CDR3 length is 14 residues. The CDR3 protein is CSGPGGRVDTEAFF. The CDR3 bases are TGCAGCGGTCCGGGAGGCAGGGTTGACACTGAAGCTTTCTTT.

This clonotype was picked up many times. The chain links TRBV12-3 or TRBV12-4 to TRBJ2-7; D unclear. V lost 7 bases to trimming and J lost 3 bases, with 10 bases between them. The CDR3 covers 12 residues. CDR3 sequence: CASTALGYEQYF. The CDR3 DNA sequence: TGTGCCAGCACCGCCTTGGGCTACGAGCAGTACTTC.

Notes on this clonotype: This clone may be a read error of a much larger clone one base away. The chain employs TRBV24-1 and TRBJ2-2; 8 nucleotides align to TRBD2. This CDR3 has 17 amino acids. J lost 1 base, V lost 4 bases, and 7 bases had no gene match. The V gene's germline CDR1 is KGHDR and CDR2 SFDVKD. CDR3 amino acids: CATSEPTSGKNTGELFF. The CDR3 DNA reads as TGTGCCACCAGTGAACCCACTAGCGGAAAGAACACCGGGGAGCTGTTTTTT.

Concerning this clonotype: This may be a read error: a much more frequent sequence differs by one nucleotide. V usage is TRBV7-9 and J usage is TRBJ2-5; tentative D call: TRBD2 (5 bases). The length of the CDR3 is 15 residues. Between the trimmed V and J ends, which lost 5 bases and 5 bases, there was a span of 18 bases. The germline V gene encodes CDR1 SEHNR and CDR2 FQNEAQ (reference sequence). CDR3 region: CASSGLEQEYETQYF. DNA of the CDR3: TGTGCCAGCAGCGGACTGGAGCAGGAGTACGAGACCCAGTACTTC.

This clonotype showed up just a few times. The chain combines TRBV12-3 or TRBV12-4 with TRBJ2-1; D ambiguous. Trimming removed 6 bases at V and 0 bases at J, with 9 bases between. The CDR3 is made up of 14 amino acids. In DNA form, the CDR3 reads TGTGCCAGCAGGGCCAGTAGCTCCTACAATGAGCAGTTCTTC. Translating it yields CASRASSSYNEQFF.

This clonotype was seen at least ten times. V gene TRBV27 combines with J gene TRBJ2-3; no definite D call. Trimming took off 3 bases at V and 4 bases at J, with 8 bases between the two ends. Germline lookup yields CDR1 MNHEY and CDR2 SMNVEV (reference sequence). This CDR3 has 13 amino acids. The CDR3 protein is CASSFRSPDTQYF. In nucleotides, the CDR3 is TGTGCCAGCAGTTTTCGGTCCCCAGATACGCAGTATTTT.

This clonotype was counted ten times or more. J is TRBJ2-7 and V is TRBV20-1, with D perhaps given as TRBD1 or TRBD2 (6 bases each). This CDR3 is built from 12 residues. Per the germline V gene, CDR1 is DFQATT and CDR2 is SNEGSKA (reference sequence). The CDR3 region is CTLGGTLYEQYF. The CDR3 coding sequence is TGCACCCTCGGGGGCACGCTTTACGAGCAGTACTTC.

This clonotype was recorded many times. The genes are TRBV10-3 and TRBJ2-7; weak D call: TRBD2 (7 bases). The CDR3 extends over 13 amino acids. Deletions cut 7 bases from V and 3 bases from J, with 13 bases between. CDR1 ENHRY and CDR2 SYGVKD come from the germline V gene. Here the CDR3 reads CAIKRGGDYEQYF. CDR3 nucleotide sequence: TGTGCCATCAAAAGGGGGGGGGACTACGAGCAGTACTTC.

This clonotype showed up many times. CDR3 in DNA: TGCGCCAGCAGCCAAGTACTAGACAATGAGCAGTTCTTC. It is translated as CASSQVLDNEQFF. The chain uses TRBV4-3 and TRBJ2-1; D is perhaps TRBD2 (5 bases). V was trimmed by 1 base and J by 5 bases, leaving 6 bases between them. The CDR3 extends over 13 amino acids. From germline, CDR1 is LGHNA and CDR2 YSLEER.

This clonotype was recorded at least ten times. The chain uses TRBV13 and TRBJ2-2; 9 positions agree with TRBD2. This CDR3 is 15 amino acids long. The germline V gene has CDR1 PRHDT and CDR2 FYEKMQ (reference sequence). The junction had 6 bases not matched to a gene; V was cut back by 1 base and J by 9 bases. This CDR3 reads CASSLELAGMRELFF. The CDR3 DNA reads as TGTGCCAGCAGCTTAGAGCTAGCGGGAATGAGGGAGCTGTTTTTT.

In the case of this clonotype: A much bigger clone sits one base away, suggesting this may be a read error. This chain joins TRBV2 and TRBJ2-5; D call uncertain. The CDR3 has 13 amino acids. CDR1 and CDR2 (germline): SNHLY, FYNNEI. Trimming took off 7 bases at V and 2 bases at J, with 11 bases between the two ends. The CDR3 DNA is TGTGCCAGCATCCTTATAGGGCAAGAGACCCAGTACTTC. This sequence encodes CASILIGQETQYF.